The clone carrying this TCR beta chain was seen a handful of times. Each CDR3 protein gets one entry after TCRdb re-called the 5' RACE reads with MiXCR. The table has fewer than 150,000 distinct CDR3 sequences, 10% to 13% seen once. This sample was included in a study of spatial heterogeneity in lung cancer. Study details: Samples came from roughly 75 TRACERx patients with untreated early-stage lung cancer. PBMC samples from follow-up, when available, were sequenced at a median of roughly two years post-resection.

The CDR3 covers 18 residues. V gave up 3 bases and J gave up 5 bases; unmatched junction bases: 16. Looked up from germline, CDR1 is DFQATT and CDR2 is SNEGSKA (reference sequence). Described time point: blood at routine non-recurrence follow-up after resection. From tumor, nontumor lung or frozen PBMC, whole RNA was taken unsorted for sequencing. The V and J genes are TRBV20-1 and TRBJ2-5; 12 nucleotides align to TRBD2. This sequence originates from a female donor with early-stage non-small cell lung cancer. The material was PBMCs, obtained at follow-up. The CDR3 bases are TGCAGTGCTAGTTCTGTTATCGGTCTAGCGGGAGGGCCTGAGACCCAGTACTTC. Translating it yields CSASSVIGLAGGPETQYF.